This passage covers 22 T cell receptor beta chains from one sample sequenced in a study of tissue T cells after allogeneic stem cell transplantation. Assay used: immunoSEQ multiplex PCR; TCRdb lists only in-frame clones, some missing. The sample contains some 4,700 clones, 32% of which appear only once. Time point described: mouse harvest day 14 after allogeneic transplant. Mouse grafts combined 10^7 T-cell-depleted bone marrow cells with 10^6 splenic CD5+ T cells. Sequencing input: skin. The receptors here all came from a female BALB/c mouse given C57BL/6 T cells with graft-versus-host disease after an allogeneic hematopoietic cell transplant.

This clone came up a few times. Gene names and germline match the mouse. The CDR3 is cut off 1 residue early in the read; its end comes from the germline J gene. The chain uses TRBV4 and TRBJ2-4; 9 nucleotides align to TRBD2. The length of the CDR3 is 16 residues. The ends lost 5 bases at V and 0 bases at J; junction bases unmatched: 6. Germline CDR1 reads LGHDT; CDR2 reads YNNKQL (reference sequence). CDR3 region: CASSLLGGHSQNTLYF. The covered CDR3 bases are TGTGCCAGCAGCCTACTGGGGGGCCATAGTCAAAACACCTTGTAC.

By proportion, this clone is medium-sized (0.01 to 0.1%). Genes and germline come from the mouse. The read stops 1 residue short of the end of the CDR3; the missing end is completed from the germline J gene. The chain employs TRBV26 and TRBJ2-3, with D maybe TRBD1 (6 bases). This CDR3 comprises 14 residues. Germline V gene data show CDR1 as KGHPV and CDR2 as FQNQEV (reference sequence). V lost 6 bases, J lost 0 bases, and 10 bases lay in between. The DNA read from the CDR3 is TGTGCCAGCAGCCAGGGGCCTAGTGCAGAAACGCTGTAT. It specifies CASSQGPSAETLY. The CDR3 as a whole reads CASSQGPSAETLYF.

This clone is labeled large (0.1 to 1%). Any gene name here is a mouse gene name. Coverage ceases 1 residue before the CDR3 finishes, and the germline J gene fills in the end. The V call is TRBV26, the J call TRBJ1-5; D is unresolved. V was cut by 2 bases and J by 4 bases, with 6 bases left in between. The germline V gene has CDR1 KGHPV and CDR2 FQNQEV (reference sequence). This CDR3 spans 13 amino acids. The CDR3 bases that were read are TGTGCCAGCAGTCTGCCGGGGAACCAGGCTCCGCTT. It encodes CASSLPGNQAPL. The full CDR3 protein reads CASSLPGNQAPLF. Full variable domain (remainder filled in from reference TRBV26 and TRBJ1-5): NSKVIQTPRYLVKGQGQKAKMRCIPEKGHPVVFWYQQNKNNEFKFLINFQNQEVLQQIDMTEKRFSAECPSNSPCSLEIQSSEAGDSALYLCASSLPGNQAPLFGEGTRLSVL.

To note about this clone: Genes and germline are mouse. The read comes to an end 1 residue before the CDR3 does, leaving the germline J gene to fill in the end. The chain uses TRBV26 and TRBJ2-2; D may be TRBD1 or TRBD2 (5 bases each). CDR1 and CDR2 from the germline V gene are KGHPV and FQNQEV (reference sequence). V dropped 0 bases and J dropped 0 bases, with 5 bases sitting between them. The length of the CDR3 is 15 residues. The CDR3 bases that were read are TGTGCCAGCAGTCTGTCGGGGGCAAACACCGGGCAGCTCTAC. It codes for CASSLSGANTGQLY. The full CDR3 sequence reads CASSLSGANTGQLYF.

Comment on this clone: The listed genes are named as in mouse. With the read ending 1 residue before the CDR3 end, the germline J gene is used to fill in that end. The chain couples TRBV31 to TRBJ2-5; 12 bases line up with TRBD2. CDR3 length: 15 residues. In germline, CDR1 is GKSSPN, CDR2 SITVG. V was clipped by 1 base and J by 6 bases; unmatched bases: 5. CDR3 amino acids: CAWSPGLGGQDTQYF. CDR3 DNA, as far as it was read: TGTGCCTGGAGTCCGGGACTGGGGGGCCAGGACACCCAGTAC.

This clone ranks as medium-sized. Gene names are the mouse ones. Read data end 1 residue before the CDR3 end; the end is taken from the germline J gene. The chain uses TRBV26 and TRBJ1-1, with D possibly being TRBD1 (5 bases). Trimming pared 3 bases from V and 4 bases from J, leaving 12 bases between. The CDR3 runs to 14 residues. Germline CDR1 and CDR2: KGHPV and FQNQEV (reference sequence). The CDR3 sequence: CASSLRREGTEVFF. The sequenced CDR3 bases are TGTGCCAGCAGTCTCCGCAGGGAGGGCACAGAAGTCTTC.

This clone has a handful of counts. The gene names given are mouse names. The read stops 1 residue short of the end of the CDR3; the missing end is completed from the germline J gene. The chain joins TRBV16 to TRBJ2-7; TRBD2 aligns across 9 bases. Germline assignment: CDR1 SGHSA and CDR2 FRNQAP. The junction had 6 bases not matched to a gene; V was cut back by 5 bases and J by 4 bases. The CDR3 has 14 residues. CDR3 DNA (partial): TGTGCAAGCAGCCTGACTGGGGGTATTTATGAACAGTAC. The encoded protein is CASSLTGGIYEQY. The full CDR3 protein reads CASSLTGGIYEQYF.

As concerns this clone: Gene names are mouse gene names. The CDR3 goes on 1 residue after the read ends, and that part is filled in from the germline J gene. The gene calls are TRBV12-1 and TRBJ2-2, with 9 bases matching TRBD2. CDR3 length: 14 amino acids. The V and J ends lost 0 bases and 5 bases, in that order; junction bases with no gene match: 0. In germline, CDR1 is SGHSN, CDR2 HYEKVE. CDR3 amino acids: CASSLGLGTGQLYF. CDR3 DNA, as far as it was read: TGTGCCAGCTCTCTCGGACTGGGGACCGGGCAGCTCTAC.

As to this clone: Each gene name is a mouse one. The CDR3 extends 1 residue past the end of the read, so its final part is completed from the germline J gene. The V gene is TRBV5, the J gene TRBJ2-5; TRBD2 matches 11 bases. Germline lookup yields CDR1 LGHNA and CDR2 YNLKQL (reference sequence). Losses at the gene ends were 2 bases for V and 1 base for J; bases not matched to a gene: 2. This CDR3 spans 16 amino acids. The CDR3 is CASSQKLGGHQDTQYF. CDR3 DNA, as far as it was read: TGTGCCAGCAGCCAAAAACTGGGGGGGCACCAAGACACCCAGTAC.

To note about this clone: Mouse names are used for the genes. The read comes to an end 1 residue before the CDR3 does, leaving the germline J gene to fill in the end. V is TRBV26 and J is TRBJ2-4; perhaps TRBD2 as D (6 bases). The CDR3 covers 15 residues. Looked up from germline, CDR1 is KGHPV and CDR2 is FQNQEV (reference sequence). V lost 1 base and J lost 0, with 8 bases in between. The CDR3 protein is CASSLLLGSQNTLYF. The sequenced CDR3 bases are TGTGCCAGCAGTCTGTTACTGGGTAGTCAAAACACCTTGTAC.

In the case of this clone: Gene names and germline match the mouse. The CDR3 goes on 1 residue after the read ends, and that part is filled in from the germline J gene. This rearrangement joins TRBV17 to TRBJ2-4, with 10 positions matching TRBD2. Germline loops: CDR1 MNHDT, CDR2 YYDKIL. The V and J ends lost 6 bases and 4 bases, in that order; junction bases with no gene match: 4. This CDR3 contains 14 residues. Partial CDR3 DNA: TGTGCTAGCAGCGTACTGGGGGGGGAAAACACCTTGTAC. Its protein product is CASSVLGGENTLY. The full CDR3 protein is CASSVLGGENTLYF.

This clone rates as medium-sized (0.01 to 0.1%). Gene labels here are mouse ones. Read coverage stops 1 residue before the CDR3 terminus; the germline J gene supplies the remainder. This chain uses TRBV26 with TRBJ2-4; D uncertain. Germline V gene lookup returns CDR1 KGHPV and CDR2 FQNQEV (reference sequence). The CDR3 is 13 amino acids. Trimming removed 3 bases at V and 0 bases at J, with 4 bases between. CDR3 DNA, as far as it was read: TGTGCCAGCAGTCTTTACAGTCAAAACACCTTGTAC. Protein: CASSLYSQNTLY. In full, the CDR3 reads CASSLYSQNTLYF.

On this clone itself: Gene names and germline match the mouse. The read terminates 1 residue before the CDR3 end, so the remaining end is supplied by the germline J gene. The rearrangement uses TRBV5 and TRBJ2-1; TRBD2 matches 8 bases. The CDR3 is 17 amino acids. V was pared by 1 base and J by 0 bases, with 5 bases of the junction left unmatched. The germline CDR1 and CDR2 sequences are LGHNA and YNLKQL (reference sequence). The chain's CDR3 is CASSQGLGSYNYAEQFF. The sequenced part of the CDR3 DNA is TGTGCCAGCAGCCAAGGACTGGGGTCCTATAACTATGCTGAGCAGTTC.

This clone was detected only once. Gene labels here are mouse ones. The CDR3 goes on 1 residue after the read ends, and that part is filled in from the germline J gene. The chain employs TRBV16 and TRBJ1-2, with 9 bases aligning to TRBD1. There are 15 residues in the CDR3. With V trimmed by 6 bases and J by 2 bases, 7 bases remained unmatched. The germline V gene has CDR1 SGHSA and CDR2 FRNQAP. Partial CDR3 DNA: TGTGCAAGCAGAGCCACGACAGGGGGGAACTCCGACTACACC. Translation gives CASRATTGGNSDYT. The CDR3, in full, reads CASRATTGGNSDYTF.

As regards this clone: Genes and germline come from the mouse. The read gets to within 1 residue of the CDR3 end, and the germline J gene fills in the rest. V is TRBV16 and J is TRBJ2-4; D remains unclear. The CDR3 covers 13 residues. Germline values: CDR1 SGHSA, CDR2 FRNQAP. The ends were cut back, 3 bases at V and 0 bases at J, with 4 bases in the middle. Incomplete CDR3 DNA: TGTGCAAGCAGCTTTGACAGTCAAAACACCTTGTAC. This translates into CASSFDSQNTLY. Given in full, the CDR3 is CASSFDSQNTLYF.

As concerns this clone: Gene labels here are mouse ones. The CDR3 goes on 1 residue after the read ends, and that part is filled in from the germline J gene. The rearrangement uses TRBV23 and TRBJ2-5. The germline CDR1 and CDR2 sequences are KGHTA and FQNQQP. CDR3 length equals 14 residues. The CDR3 reads CSSSQWGYQDTQYF. CDR3 DNA, as far as it was read: TGCTCCAGCAGTCAATGGGGTTACCAAGACACCCAGTAC.

By frequency in the sample, this clone is medium-sized. Gene labels here are mouse ones. The CDR3 end falls 1 residue outside the read, so it is completed with the germline J gene. The V gene is TRBV26, the J gene TRBJ2-5, with 9 bases that match TRBD1. Germline V CDR1 and CDR2: KGHPV, FQNQEV (reference sequence). Trimming cost V 4 bases and J 6 bases; bases outside gene matches: 5. CDR3 length equals 14 residues. Incomplete CDR3 DNA: TGTGCCAGCAGTCCCCCCGGGACAGGGGACACCCAGTAC. Its translation is CASSPPGTGDTQY. The CDR3 in full is CASSPPGTGDTQYF.

This clone was recorded a few times. Each gene name is a mouse one. The read terminates 1 residue ahead of where the CDR3 ends, so the germline J gene completes it. The chain carries TRBV26 and TRBJ1-6; D is perhaps TRBD1 (6 bases). TRBJ1-6 has ORF status, its function being uncertain. Per germline, CDR1 KGHPV and CDR2 FQNQEV (reference sequence). The CDR3 sequence is 14 residues long. V lost 2 bases and J 5 bases, leaving 7 bases between the germline ends. CDR3 protein: CASSLTGNNSPLYF. The covered CDR3 bases are TGTGCCAGCAGTCTGACAGGGAATAATTCGCCCCTCTAC.

Note on this clone: Genes here carry mouse names. The read ends 1 residue before the CDR3 terminus; that terminus is restored from the germline J gene. V and J are TRBV26 and TRBJ2-4; D not certain. The germline V gene has CDR1 KGHPV and CDR2 FQNQEV (reference sequence). The germline V and J ends were trimmed by 2 bases and 5 bases, with 8 bases remaining between them. The CDR3 runs to 13 residues. The covered CDR3 bases are TGTGCCAGCAGTCTGCCGGGTTTAAACACCTTGTAC. The encoded protein is CASSLPGLNTLY. The full CDR3 is CASSLPGLNTLYF.

For this clone: The genes and germline here are from mouse. The read finishes 1 residue shy of the CDR3 end, and the germline J gene is used to complete it. This chain uses TRBV13-2 with TRBJ2-5; 9 bases fit TRBD1. Germline V gene lookup returns CDR1 NNHNN and CDR2 SYGAGS (reference sequence). V lost 7 bases, J lost 5 bases, and 5 bases stayed unmatched. The CDR3 has 13 residues. The CDR3 reads CASSPGQGDTQYF. CDR3 DNA (partial): TGTGCCAGCAGCCCGGGACAGGGAGACACCCAGTAC.

In the case of this clone: Germline and genes: mouse. The CDR3 end lies 1 residue beyond the end of the read and is filled in from the germline J gene. The chain joins TRBV13-3 to TRBJ2-2, with a weak D call TRBD1 (6 bases). The CDR3 sequence is 14 residues long. CDR1 and CDR2 (germline): NNHDY, SYVADS. The germline V and J ends were trimmed by 5 bases and 0 bases, with 8 bases remaining between them. The sequenced CDR3 bases are TGTGCCAGCAGGGGGACAACAAACACCGGGCAGCTCTAC. Translated, it gives CASRGTTNTGQLY. The entire CDR3 protein reads CASRGTTNTGQLYF.

This clone is medium-sized. Genes and germline are mouse. Coverage ceases 1 residue before the CDR3 finishes, and the germline J gene fills in the end. The chain employs TRBV1 and TRBJ1-1; TRBD1 agrees at 8 bases. The V and J ends lost 3 bases and 5 bases, in that order; junction bases with no gene match: 5. This CDR3 contains 14 residues. Germline loops: CDR1 NSQYPW, CDR2 LRSPGD (reference sequence). The sequenced part of the CDR3 DNA is TGCACCTGCAGTGCGAGGGACAGGAGGACAGAAGTCTTC. Protein: CTCSARDRRTEVF. The CDR3 in its entirety is CTCSARDRRTEVFF.